This T cell receptor beta chain came from a study of cytomegalovirus exposure and HLA in healthy donors. Study overall: HLA-typed donors contributed around 82 million unique TCRs, which were held in an early data release. General study findings and limits: A later analysis showed that HLA-associated TCR beta chains had undergone more clonal expansion than equally common others.

Vbeta (60) and Jbeta (13) primers were used in the PCR. Clones were read by immunoSEQ multiplex PCR, and TCRdb kept only the in-frame ones, dropping some. The sample holds about 130,000 clones; around 72% are singletons and the top ten take approximately 1.5%. Notes on this clone: Its antigen is currently unknown.

The source material was PBMCs. This clonotype originated in a woman aged 18-29 years in good health and CMV-seronegative.

This chain's CDR3 is CATSREGQGNYGYTF. In DNA, the CDR3 is TGTGCCACCAGCAGGGAGGGACAGGGGAACTATGGCTACACCTTC. The chain employs TRBV15 and TRBJ1-2, with 10 bases that match TRBD1. CDR1 LNHNV and CDR2 YYDKDF come from the germline V gene (reference sequence). The junction had 3 bases not matched to a gene; V was cut back by 3 bases and J by 2 bases. The CDR3 is 15 residues long.